This record covers a single T cell receptor (beta chain). The target of this receptor is not known. Per-base quality was not reported, and no clone a single base away is much larger than it. The data originate from a study of PD-1 blockade in classical Hodgkin lymphoma (TCRdb year 2020). Regarding the study in general: Nivolumab dosing was 3 mg/kg intravenously every 2 weeks, continuing until either disease progression or unacceptable toxicity. The study used TCR beta sequencing and CyTOF to define a peripheral blood immune signature of response to PD-1 blockade in classical Hodgkin lymphoma.

The Qiagen DNeasy kit was used to extract genomic DNA from unsorted PBMCs and from the negatively selected CD4+ and CD8+ fractions. TCR beta CDR3 regions were subjected to amplification by immunoSEQ multiplex PCR with primers that anneal to V and J segments. A synthetic immune receptor repertoire was used to minimize amplification bias, and any residual bias was removed computationally once sequencing was done. Per the authors' processing: Repertoire diversity was quantified as the Shannon entropy index using custom Python scripts. The unsorted, CD4+ and CD8+ repertoires were each analyzed separately, with the exception of combined analyses, where CD4+ and CD8+ sequences were merged in silico. Clonal expansion was defined as a frequency increase of at least 2-fold after treatment compared with C1D1, and clones undetected at baseline were assigned a pseudocount of 0.5. Singleton clones were defined as clones with 0 or 1 copy at C1D1, and non-singleton clones were defined as clones with 2 or more copies. Clones expanded in unsorted samples were labelled as CD4+, CD8+ or unknown by matching protein sequences in sorted samples from the same patient. Wilcoxon tests on paired samples were used to test diversity changes from C1D1 to C4D1. TCRdb's version of the immuneACCESS table is confined to in-frame rearrangements and falls short of the full clone set. An unresolved V gene accounts for under half of the shortfall where checked; the remainder is of unknown origin. V, J and clone size are those of that table, while D and trimming were read from the DNA. Present in this sample are fewer than 110,000 clones, more than 85% of which were seen just once. 6.5% to 7.5% of the sample is in the top ten clones.

CDR1 and CDR2, per the germline V gene (reference sequence), are SSHAT and FNYEAQ. Trimming at the junction amounts to 4 bases on V and 5 bases on J, and the germline ends lie 21 bases apart. Reading from cysteine to phenylalanine, the CDR3 counts 18 amino acids. The read is trimmed to its CDR3 DNA, 54 bases read in frame from base 1. Overall results and qualifications from the work: Baseline TCR diversity was reported to be lower in newly diagnosed patients than in healthy donors, and even lower in relapsed/refractory patients. Lower diversity was seen in patients whose nivolumab began less than 1 year after ASCT, and these patients were left out of later analyses so that immune reconstitution would not confound the results. Baseline diversity similar to that of newly diagnosed patients was observed in trial patients achieving complete response, whereas significantly lower diversity was observed in partial responders and progressors. A significant rise by C4D1 was seen in CD4+ but not CD8+ TCR diversity (p=0.0027 vs p=0.16), with the rise being most apparent in complete responders (p=0.02). Only a single clinical trial cohort was studied, and what caused the repertoire differences, possibly disease activity or prior therapy, remained undefined.

This specimen's time point label, per the study, means: cycle 2 day 1 (C2D1) of nivolumab. Relapse after autologous stem cell transplantation had occurred in all trial patients, and cohorts A, B and C were distinguished by prior brentuximab vedotin exposure. The trial cohort included fewer than 65 patients with relapsed/refractory classical Hodgkin lymphoma, and each patient had a best overall response of complete response, partial response or progressive disease. Trial patients were treated with single-agent nivolumab in the multi-cohort phase II CheckMate 205 trial. An independent review committee assessed best overall response by applying the 2007 International Working Group response criteria. Trial PBMCs were collected immediately before nivolumab initiation (C1D1) and during therapy at cycle 2 day 1 and cycle 4 day 1. Peripheral blood was collected in 8 mL Vacutainer Cell Preparation Tubes, from which PBMCs were isolated by centrifugation and then cryopreserved.

This specimen was peripheral blood mononuclear cells (PBMCs), taken before the second cycle of nivolumab. This receptor was obtained from a human donor with classical Hodgkin lymphoma. The chain couples TRBV7-7 to TRBJ2-6; the D gene identity is not certain. Here is the DNA: TGTGCCAGCAGCTCATGGTCTAAGTGCCAAAGTCGGGCCAACGTCCTGACTTTC. This encodes CASSSWSKCQSRANVLTF.